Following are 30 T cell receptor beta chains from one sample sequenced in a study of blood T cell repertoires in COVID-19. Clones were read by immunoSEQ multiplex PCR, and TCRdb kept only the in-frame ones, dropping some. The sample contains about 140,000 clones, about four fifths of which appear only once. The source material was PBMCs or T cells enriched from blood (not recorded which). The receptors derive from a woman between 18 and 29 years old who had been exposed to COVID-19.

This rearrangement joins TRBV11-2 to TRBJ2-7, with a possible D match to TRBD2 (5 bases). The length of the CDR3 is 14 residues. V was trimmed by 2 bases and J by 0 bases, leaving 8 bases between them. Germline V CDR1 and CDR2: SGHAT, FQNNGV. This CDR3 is CASSLSDYSYEQYF. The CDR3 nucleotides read TGTGCCAGCAGCTTATCCGACTACTCCTACGAGCAGTACTTC.

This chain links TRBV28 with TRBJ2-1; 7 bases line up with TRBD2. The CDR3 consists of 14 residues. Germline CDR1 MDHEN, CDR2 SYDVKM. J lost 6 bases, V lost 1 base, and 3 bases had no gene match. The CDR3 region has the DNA TGTGCCAGCAGTTTATCGGGGAGGGGCAATGAGCAGTTCTTC. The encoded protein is CASSLSGRGNEQFF.

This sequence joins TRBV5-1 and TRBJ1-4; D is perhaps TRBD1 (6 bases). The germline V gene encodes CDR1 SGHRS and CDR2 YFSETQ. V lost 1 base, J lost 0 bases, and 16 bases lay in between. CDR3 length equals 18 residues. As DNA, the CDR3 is TGCGCCAGCAGCTTGTTTCTCTCCGGGACAACAACTAATGAAAAACTGTTTTTT. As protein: CASSLFLSGTTTNEKLFF. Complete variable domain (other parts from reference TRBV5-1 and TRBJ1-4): KAGVTQTPRYLIKTRGQQVTLSCSPISGHRSVSWYQQTPGQGLQFLFEYFSETQRNKGNFPGRFSGRQFSNSRSEMNVSTLELGDSALYLCASSLFLSGTTTNEKLFFGSGTQLSVL.

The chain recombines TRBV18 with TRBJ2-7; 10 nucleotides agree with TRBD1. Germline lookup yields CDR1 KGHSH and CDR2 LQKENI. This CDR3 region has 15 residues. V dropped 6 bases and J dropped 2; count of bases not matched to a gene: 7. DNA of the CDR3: TGTGCCAGCTCTAAACCGGGACAGGGGACCTACGAGCAGTACTTC. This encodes CASSKPGQGTYEQYF.

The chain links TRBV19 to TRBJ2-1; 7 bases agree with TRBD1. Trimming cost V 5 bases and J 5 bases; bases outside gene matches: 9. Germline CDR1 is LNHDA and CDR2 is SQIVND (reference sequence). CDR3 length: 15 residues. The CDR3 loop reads CASSYLGQSHNEQFF. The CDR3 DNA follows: TGTGCCAGTAGTTATTTGGGACAGTCCCACAATGAGCAGTTCTTC.

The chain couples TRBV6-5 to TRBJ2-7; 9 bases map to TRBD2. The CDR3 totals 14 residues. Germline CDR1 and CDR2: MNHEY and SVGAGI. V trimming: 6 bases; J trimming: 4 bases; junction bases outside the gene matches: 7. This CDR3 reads CASRLGLAEYEQYF. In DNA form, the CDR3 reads TGTGCCAGCAGACTGGGACTAGCAGAATACGAGCAGTACTTC.

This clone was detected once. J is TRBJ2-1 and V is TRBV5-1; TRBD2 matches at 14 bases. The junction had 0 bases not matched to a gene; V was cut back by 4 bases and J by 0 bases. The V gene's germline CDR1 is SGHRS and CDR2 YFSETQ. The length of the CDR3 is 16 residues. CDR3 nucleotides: TGCGCCAGCAGCGGGACTAGCGGGAGCTCCTACAATGAGCAGTTCTTC. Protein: CASSGTSGSSYNEQFF.

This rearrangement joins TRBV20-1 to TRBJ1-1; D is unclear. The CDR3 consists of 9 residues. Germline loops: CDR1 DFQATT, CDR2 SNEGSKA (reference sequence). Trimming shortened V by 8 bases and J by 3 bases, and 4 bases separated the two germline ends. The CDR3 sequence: CSPDTEAFF. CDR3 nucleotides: TGCAGTCCGGACACTGAAGCTTTCTTT.

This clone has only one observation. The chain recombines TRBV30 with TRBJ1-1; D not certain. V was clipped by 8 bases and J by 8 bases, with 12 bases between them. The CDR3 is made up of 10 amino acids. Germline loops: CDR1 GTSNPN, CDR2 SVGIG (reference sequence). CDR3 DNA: TGTGCCCTGGGGAGGGCAGAAGCTTTCTTT. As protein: CALGRAEAFF.

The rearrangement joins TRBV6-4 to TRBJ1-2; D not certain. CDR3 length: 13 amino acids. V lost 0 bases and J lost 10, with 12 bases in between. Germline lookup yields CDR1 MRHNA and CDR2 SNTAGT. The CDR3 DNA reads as TGTGCCAGCAGTGACTCCAGAGCGCAGTTCTACACCTTC. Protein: CASSDSRAQFYTF.

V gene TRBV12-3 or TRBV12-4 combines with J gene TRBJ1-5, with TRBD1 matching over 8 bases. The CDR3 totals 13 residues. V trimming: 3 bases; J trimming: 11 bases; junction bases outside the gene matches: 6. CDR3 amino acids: CASSFDRGGSQHF. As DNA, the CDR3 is TGTGCCAGCAGTTTTGACAGGGGTGGGTCCCAGCATTTT.

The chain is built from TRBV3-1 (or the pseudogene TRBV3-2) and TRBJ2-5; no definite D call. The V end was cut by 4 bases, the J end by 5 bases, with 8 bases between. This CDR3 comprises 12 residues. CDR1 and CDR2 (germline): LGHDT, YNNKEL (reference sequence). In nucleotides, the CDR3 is TGTGCCAGCAGCCGCCAGAGGGAGACCCAGTACTTC. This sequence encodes CASSRQRETQYF.

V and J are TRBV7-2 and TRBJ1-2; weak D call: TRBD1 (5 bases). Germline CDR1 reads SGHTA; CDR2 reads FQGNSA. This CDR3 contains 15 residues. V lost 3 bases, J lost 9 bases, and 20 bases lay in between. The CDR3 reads CASSFVGGVVMSYTF. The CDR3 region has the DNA TGTGCCAGCAGCTTTGTGGGGGGGGTCGTTATGAGCTACACCTTC. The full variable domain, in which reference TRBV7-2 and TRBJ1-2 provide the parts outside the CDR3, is GAGVSQSPSNKVTEKGKDVELRCDPISGHTALYWYRQSLGQGLEFLIYFQGNSAPDKSGLPSDRFSAERTGGSVSTLTIQRTQQEDSAVYLCASSFVGGVVMSYTFGSGTRLTVV.

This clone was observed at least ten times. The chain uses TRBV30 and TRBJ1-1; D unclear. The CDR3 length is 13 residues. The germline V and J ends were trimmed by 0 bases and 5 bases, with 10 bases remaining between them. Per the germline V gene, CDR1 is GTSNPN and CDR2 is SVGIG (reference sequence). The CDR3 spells CAWSVRTETEAFF. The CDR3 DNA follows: TGTGCCTGGAGTGTCAGGACTGAGACTGAAGCTTTCTTT.

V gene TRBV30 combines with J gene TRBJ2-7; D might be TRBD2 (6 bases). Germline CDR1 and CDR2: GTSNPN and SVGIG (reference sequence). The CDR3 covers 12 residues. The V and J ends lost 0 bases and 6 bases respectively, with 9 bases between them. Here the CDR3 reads CAWSVGLSEQYF. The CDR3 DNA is TGTGCCTGGAGTGTGGGACTCTCCGAGCAGTACTTC.

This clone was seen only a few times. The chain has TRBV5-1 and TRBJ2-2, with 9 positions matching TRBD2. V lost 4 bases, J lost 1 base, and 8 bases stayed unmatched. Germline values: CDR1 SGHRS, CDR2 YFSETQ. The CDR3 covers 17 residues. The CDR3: CASSTGTSPWNTGELFF. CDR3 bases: TGCGCCAGCAGCACCGGGACTAGCCCATGGAACACCGGGGAGCTGTTTTTT.

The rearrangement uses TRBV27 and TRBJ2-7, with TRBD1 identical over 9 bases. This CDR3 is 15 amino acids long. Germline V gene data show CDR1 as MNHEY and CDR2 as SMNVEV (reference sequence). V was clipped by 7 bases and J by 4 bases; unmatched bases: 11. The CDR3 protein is CASTVGRDRAYEQYF. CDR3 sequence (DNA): TGTGCCAGCACCGTGGGCCGGGACAGGGCGTACGAGCAGTACTTC.

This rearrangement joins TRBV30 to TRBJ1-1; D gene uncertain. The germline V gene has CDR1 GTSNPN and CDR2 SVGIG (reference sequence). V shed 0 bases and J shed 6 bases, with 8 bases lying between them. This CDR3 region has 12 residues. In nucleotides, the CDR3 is TGTGCCTGGAGTGTACGGGAATCTGAAGCTTTCTTT. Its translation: CAWSVRESEAFF.

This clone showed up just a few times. CDR3 DNA: TGTGCCAGCAGCCAATTGGAGGGTACCGGGGAGCTGTTTTTT. Its protein product is CASSQLEGTGELFF. The V call is TRBV4-2, the J call TRBJ2-2, with a tentative D call TRBD2 (6 bases). V gave up 2 bases and J gave up 5 bases, with 9 bases separating them. The germline V gene has CDR1 LGHNA and CDR2 YNFKEQ. The CDR3 length is 14 residues.

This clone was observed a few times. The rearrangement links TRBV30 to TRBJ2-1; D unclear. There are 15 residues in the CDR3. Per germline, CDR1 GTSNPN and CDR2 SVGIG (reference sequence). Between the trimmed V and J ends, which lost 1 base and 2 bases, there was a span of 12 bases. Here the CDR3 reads CAWSATGLTYNEQFF. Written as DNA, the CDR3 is TGTGCCTGGAGTGCAACGGGTTTGACCTACAATGAGCAGTTCTTC.

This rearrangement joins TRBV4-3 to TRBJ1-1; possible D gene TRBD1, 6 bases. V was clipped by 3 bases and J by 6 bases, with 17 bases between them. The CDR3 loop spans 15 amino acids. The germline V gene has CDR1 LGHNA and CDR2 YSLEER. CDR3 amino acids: CASSHHSQGLAEAFF. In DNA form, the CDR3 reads TGCGCCAGCAGCCATCATTCACAGGGTCTGGCTGAAGCTTTCTTT.

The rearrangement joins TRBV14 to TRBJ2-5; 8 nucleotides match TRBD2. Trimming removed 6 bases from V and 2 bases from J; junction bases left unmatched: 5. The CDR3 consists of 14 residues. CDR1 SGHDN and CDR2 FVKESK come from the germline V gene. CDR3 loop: CASSPGTSQETQYF. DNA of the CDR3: TGTGCCAGCAGTCCAGGGACTAGTCAAGAGACCCAGTACTTC.

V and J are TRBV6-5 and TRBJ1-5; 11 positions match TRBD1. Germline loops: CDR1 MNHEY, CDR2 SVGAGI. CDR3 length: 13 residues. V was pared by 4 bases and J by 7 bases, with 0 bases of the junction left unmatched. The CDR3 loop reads CASSWDRGQPQHF. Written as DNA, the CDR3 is TGTGCCAGCAGTTGGGACAGGGGGCAGCCCCAGCATTTT.

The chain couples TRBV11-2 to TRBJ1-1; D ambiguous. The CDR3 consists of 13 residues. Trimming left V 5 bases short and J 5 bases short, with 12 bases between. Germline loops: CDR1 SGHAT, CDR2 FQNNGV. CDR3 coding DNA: TGTGCCAGCAGCGCACATACGGGGACTGAAGCTTTCTTT. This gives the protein CASSAHTGTEAFF.

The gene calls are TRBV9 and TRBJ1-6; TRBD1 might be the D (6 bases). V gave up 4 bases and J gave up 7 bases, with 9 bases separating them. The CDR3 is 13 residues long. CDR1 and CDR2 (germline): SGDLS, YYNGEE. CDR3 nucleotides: TGTGCCAGCAGCACCACAGGGAATTCACCCCTCCACTTT. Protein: CASSTTGNSPLHF.

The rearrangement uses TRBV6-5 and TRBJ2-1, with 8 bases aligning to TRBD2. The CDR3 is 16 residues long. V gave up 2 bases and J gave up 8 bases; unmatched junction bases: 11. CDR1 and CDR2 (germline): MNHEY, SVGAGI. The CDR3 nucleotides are TGTGCCAGCAGTTACGGGTTGAGTAGCGGGAACGATGAGCAGTTCTTC. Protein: CASSYGLSSGNDEQFF.

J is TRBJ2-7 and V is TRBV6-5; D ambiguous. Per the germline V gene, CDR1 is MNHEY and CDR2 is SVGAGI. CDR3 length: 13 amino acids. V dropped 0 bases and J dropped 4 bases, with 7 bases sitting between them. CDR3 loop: CASSYSYRYEQYF. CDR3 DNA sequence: TGTGCCAGCAGTTACTCGTATAGATACGAGCAGTACTTC.

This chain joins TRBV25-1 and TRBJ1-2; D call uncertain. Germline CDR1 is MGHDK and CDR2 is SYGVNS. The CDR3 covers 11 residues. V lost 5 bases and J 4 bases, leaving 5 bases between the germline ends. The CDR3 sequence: CASSTSYGYTF. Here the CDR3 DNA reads TGTGCCAGCAGTACCAGCTATGGCTACACCTTC.

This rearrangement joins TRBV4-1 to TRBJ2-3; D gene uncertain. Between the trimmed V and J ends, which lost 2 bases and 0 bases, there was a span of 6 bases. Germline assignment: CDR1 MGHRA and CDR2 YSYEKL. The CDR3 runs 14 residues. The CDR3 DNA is TGCGCCAGCAGCCAATTCACTAGCACAGATACGCAGTATTTT. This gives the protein CASSQFTSTDTQYF.

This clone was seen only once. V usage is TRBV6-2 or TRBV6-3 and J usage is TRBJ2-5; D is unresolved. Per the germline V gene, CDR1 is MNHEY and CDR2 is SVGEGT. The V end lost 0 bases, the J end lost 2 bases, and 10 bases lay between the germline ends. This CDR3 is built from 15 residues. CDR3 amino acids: CASSYSTSTQETQYF. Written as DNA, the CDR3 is TGTGCCAGCAGTTACTCGACGTCGACTCAAGAGACCCAGTACTTC.